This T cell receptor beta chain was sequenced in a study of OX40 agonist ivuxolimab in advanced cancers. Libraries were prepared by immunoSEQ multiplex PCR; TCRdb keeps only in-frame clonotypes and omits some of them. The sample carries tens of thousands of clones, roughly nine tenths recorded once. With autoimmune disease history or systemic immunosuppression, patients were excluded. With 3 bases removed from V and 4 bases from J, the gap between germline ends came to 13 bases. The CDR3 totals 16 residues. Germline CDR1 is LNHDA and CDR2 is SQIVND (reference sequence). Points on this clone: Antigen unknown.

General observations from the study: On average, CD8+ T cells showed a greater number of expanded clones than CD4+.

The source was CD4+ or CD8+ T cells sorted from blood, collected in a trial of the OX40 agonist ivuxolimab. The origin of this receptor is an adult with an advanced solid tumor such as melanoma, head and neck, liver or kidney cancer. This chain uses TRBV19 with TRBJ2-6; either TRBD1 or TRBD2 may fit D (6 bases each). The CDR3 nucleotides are TGTGCCAGTAGTATTAGGGGGGCCTCCGGGGCCAACGTCCTGACTTTC. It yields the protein CASSIRGASGANVLTF.